Described below is a single T cell receptor beta chain sequence and its context. The germline V gene encodes CDR1 DFQATT and CDR2 SNEGSKA (reference sequence). The CDR3 runs 14 residues. V dropped 3 bases and J dropped 5 bases, with 13 bases sitting between them. This sample is drawn from a study of blood T cell repertoires in COVID-19. For the study at large: Sites across the United States, Italy and Spain contributed samples from acute and convalescent COVID-19. PBMCs, B-cell-depleted T cells, or T cells provided the cDNA or gDNA that made up the material.

Original analysis: Reference gene primer amplification gave estimated nucleated cell counts. The method was immunoSEQ multiplex PCR; TCRdb's version includes in-frame clones alone and lacks a portion of them. The D gene and trimming were derived from the DNA, and the V and J assignments and clone size from that table. This table has some 51,000 clones, approximately 86% appearing once. The chain uses TRBV20-1 and TRBJ2-2; a weak D match, TRBD1 (6 bases). The TCR sequence derives from a man aged 55-75 years with acute or convalescent COVID-19. Specimen: peripheral blood. The chain's CDR3 is CSASYRAGTGELFF. CDR3 coding DNA: TGCAGTGCTAGTTACAGGGCCGGGACCGGGGAGCTGTTTTTT.